This entry features one T cell receptor (beta chain) sequence. The length of the CDR3 is 16 residues. The germline V gene encodes CDR1 KGHSH and CDR2 LQKENI. Between the trimmed V and J ends, which lost 2 bases and 0 bases, there was a span of 11 bases. This sample is drawn from a study of T-cell reconstitution after alpha-beta-depleted transplantation in children. Researchers prepared the TCRbeta library using unique molecular identifiers, the study reports. TCRdb passed the PCR reads through MiXCR, listing each CDR3 protein once. Altogether fewer than 400,000 distinct CDR3 sequences are present, about 20% being singletons, with the ten largest covering less than 4.5%.

The receptor was derived from a human donor who donated a stem cell graft to a child with acute myeloid leukemia. The sequencing used PBMCs from the stem cell graft donor, collected from the stem cell graft. V and J are TRBV18 and TRBJ2-1, with no clear D. For the CDR3, the DNA is TGTGCCAGCTCACCAATAGCAGGAAACTCCTACAATGAGCAGTTCTTC. Protein sequence: CASSPIAGNSYNEQFF.